This T cell receptor beta chain was observed in a study of cytomegalovirus exposure and HLA in healthy donors (dated by TCRdb to 2016 to 2017). Concerning the study at large: An earlier analysis of 550 to 700 of the donors reported 250 to 300 Gb of sequence data and roughly 100 million unique TCR beta sequences from about 179 million T cells. An early release that covered 640 HLA-typed donors contained approximately 300 gigabases of sequencing data and around 85 million unique TCR sequences. Rather than drawing on any new phenotypic data, the later analysis identified candidate immune exposures from TCR beta sequences and the way those sequences occurred across donors. The study aimed to test whether signatures of past pathogen exposure could be identified by cataloging public T cell receptors. Besides the first cohort of under 700 subjects, a separate validation cohort made up of 120 different subjects was used. The genetic ancestry cluster associated with self-reported Caucasian donors included over 65% of the roughly 380 genotyped donors. To study patterns of TCR occurrence, a later analysis re-analyzed previously published TCR beta repertoires from around 700 donors and added high-resolution HLA genotyping. About 5 DR-DQ haplotypes were handled as single units for association and clustering, since linkage in the cohort was strong. The number of donors typed differed by locus, with about 629-640 for A, B, C, DRB1 and DQB1, around 560 for DQA1, about 610 for DPA1, and some 440 for DPB1. Class I and class II HLA loci were covered by the typing at four-digit resolution. Every repertoire in the discovery cohort had been generated on one and the same sequencing platform. In a later genetic analysis, genome-wide SNP genotypes for about three fifths of the 666 donors were used, and that subset was treated as a discovery cohort. On average, over 200,000 unique TCR beta nucleotide sequences were sequenced per donor among 398 genotyped donors of the cohort, with 15% to 20% of those sequences being non-productive. The study profiled the T cell repertoires of fewer than 850 subjects by immunosequencing and related them to cytomegalovirus serostatus. Donor age, sex, ethnicity and CMV serostatus were compiled alongside the repertoire data. An earlier analysis of around 640 of the donors used high-throughput TCR beta sequencing to judge whether each TCR beta V gene segment behaved as functional or pseudogenic. To predict cytomegalovirus infection status, the study combined high-throughput TCR immunosequencing, statistical association of individual TCRs with disease status, and machine learning. Overall study outcomes, separate from this receptor: About 17 rarely observed V segments, including chromosome 9 orphons, were excluded from the earlier analysis of several hundred of the donors because counts were too low. A cluster of highly shared sequence variants was judged likely to be a technical artifact of the sequencing pipeline. Only TCR beta chains were sequenced in this cohort, and the absence of alpha or paired-chain data limited detectable features. Cytomegalovirus status was reported to be diagnosed by the classifier with high specificity and sensitivity in both the original and validation cohorts. A later analysis associated 15,000 or so TCR beta sequences with specific HLA alleles at a false discovery rate of 0.05. Most CMV-associated TCR beta chains appeared to be HLA-restricted in a later analysis, and the HLA associations seemed to be driven largely by CMV exposure. According to a later analysis, TCR association rates differed among HLA loci, with DRB1 alleles showing the most associated TCRs and HLA-C alleles showing the fewest. Because some donors lacked HLA typing at each locus, the association tests relied only on the typed subset. In vitro tests confirmed that a few of the cytomegalovirus-associated TCR beta chains recognize cytomegalovirus antigens. In the study, 150 to 200 TCR beta chains were listed as associated with cytomegalovirus. An association between a missense DCLRE1C variant and V-gene and J-gene trimming of TCR beta chains was found in a later genetic analysis and replicated in an independent cohort. An earlier analysis of approximately 540 of the donors showed that most TCR beta V segments appeared in productive rearrangements either about 87% or about 30% of the time, which broadly matched IMGT annotations. In a later analysis, several top co-occurrence clusters were reported to appear linked to parvovirus B19, influenza, CMV and Epstein-Barr virus. It was suggested by the authors that the approach could potentially be generalized to other disease states and immunological phenotypes. Most TCR sequences were observed very rarely across donors, whereas some public TCRs were present in many individuals. CMV serostatus was the only immune exposure information available for the cohort. In a later analysis, HLA-associated TCR beta chains showed more clonal expansion and lower generation probabilities than non-associated chains that were equally common. Roughly uniform sequencing depth across donors was assumed in presence/absence analyses, although this assumption may not hold. Correlated functional status among segregating V segments might reflect linkage disequilibrium, but an unknown experimental factor could not be ruled out. According to a later genetic analysis, donors in an Asian-associated ancestry cluster had fewer N-insertions in productive TCRs than the roughly 670-donor mean. Assigning TCR associations to individual alleles was difficult when HLA alleles, especially DR and DQ, strongly co-occurred. A further reported finding was that TCR beta sequences accurately predicted the HLA-A and HLA-B alleles for most subjects in the first cohort.

Of note for this clone: Its cognate antigen has yet to be identified. No much larger clone is present one base from it, and per-base qualities are unavailable.

The cohort comprised fewer than 750 healthy bone marrow donors. At the time of sampling, every cohort member was nominally healthy, though immune exposures that went unrecorded were likely present. The donor was CMV seronegative and belonged to the group of approximately 320 seronegative cohort members. Every donor gave a peripheral blood sample, and the peripheral blood mononuclear cells from that sample were used for TCR beta sequencing. The Qiagen DNeasy Blood Extraction Kit was used to extract genomic DNA from the blood cell samples. Library preparation employed the immunoSEQ multiplex PCR assay. For the multiplex PCR, a mixture combining 60 forward primers for TCR Vbeta segments and 13 reverse primers for TCR Jbeta segments was used. The CDR3 region of rearranged TCR beta genes was amplified from genomic DNA with a multiplex PCR assay. On the Illumina HiSeq System, the amplified TCR beta libraries were sequenced as 87-base-pair reads. Per the authors' processing: Across the 700 or so repertoires, a later analysis counted tens of millions of unique TCR beta chains, 9 million to 14 million of which were shared by at least two donors. A nearest-neighbor algorithm error-corrected the raw reads and collapsed the reads into unique sequences, merging closely related sequences to remove PCR and sequencing errors. CDR3 sequences were aligned to IMGT reference sequences to assign V, D and J gene segments. Each retained sequence needed at least a six-nucleotide match to both a V gene segment and a J gene segment. A rearrangement counted as productive if the CDR3 had no stop codons and remained in frame with V and J, and every other rearrangement counted as non-productive. Following IMGT convention, CDR3 was defined as the stretch from the second conserved V-encoded cysteine up to the conserved J-encoded phenylalanine. Sequences without an unambiguous match to a single V gene segment were excluded from the earlier analysis of approximately 560 of the donors. An earlier analysis of 500 to 700 of the donors classified V segments as functional when productive rearrangements were above 56.7% and as segregating when the standard deviation between donors was above 5%. To diagnose cytomegalovirus status from the catalog of TCR beta chain sequences, a statistical classification framework was built. In a later analysis, V and J genes were assigned by comparing TCR nucleotide sequences against IMGT/GENE-DB human TR gene sequences. In a later analysis, CDR3 sequences and most-parsimonious VDJ recombination scenarios were assigned using the TCRdist pipeline. In a later analysis, each TCR beta chain was defined by its CDR3 amino acid sequence together with its V-gene family, and reads lacking a unique V-gene family were excluded. To address suspected cross-contamination and a sequencing artifact, a later analysis removed roughly 580 highly shared, low-generation-probability nucleotide sequences. In a later analysis, a clonal expansion index was calculated for each public chain from normalized within-repertoire ranks of inferred template counts. In a later analysis, generation probabilities were computed with a VDJ recombination model fitted to out-of-frame rearrangements, and the resulting probabilities were checked against IGoR. A later analysis scored TCR-TCR, TCR-HLA and TCR-CMV co-occurrence with hypergeometric tests, applying a repertoire-size bias correction to TCR pairs. A later analysis estimated false discovery rates by permuting HLA or CMV assignments 20 times. In a later analysis, co-occurring TCRs were grouped using DBSCAN, with TCRdist sequence similarity added in when clustering inside HLA-allele-positive subsets. Co-occurrence clustering excluded repertoires with fewer than 30,000 or more than 120,000 public chains, plus five with anomalous nucleotide sharing. This immuneACCESS table, as held by TCRdb, lists in-frame sequences with V and J called but not all clones. Of the missing ones, under half trace to an unresolved V gene in checked studies; the others have no known cause. The DNA was the basis for D and trimming; V, J and clone size are from that table. The sample contains approximately 130,000 clones, approximately 80% of them found a single time. Under 1.5% of the sample is in the top ten clones.

Sample: PBMCs. The receptor was isolated from a man between 50 and 59 years old in good health and CMV-seronegative.

The nucleotide sequence is TGTGCCATCAATAGCGGGAGGGCCTACGAGCAGTACTTC. Its translation is CAINSGRAYEQYF. The sequence is built from TRBV10-3 and TRBJ2-7; TRBD2 matches 11 bases in the middle. Including the terminal cysteine and phenylalanine, the CDR3 comprises 13 residues. The sequence is cut down to CDR3 DNA, 39 bases in frame from base 1. After removal of 7 bases from V and 2 bases from J, the junction retains 1 base not matched to a gene. The germline V gene provides CDR1 ENHRY and CDR2 SYGVKD.